This T cell receptor beta chain originates from a study of blood T cell repertoires in COVID-19. The overall study: The United States, Italy and Spain were the sources of the acute and convalescent COVID-19 samples.

The V gene's germline CDR1 is MNHEY and CDR2 SVGEGT. Losses at the gene ends were 5 bases for V and 9 bases for J; bases not matched to a gene: 0. This CDR3 region has 11 residues. Produced via immunoSEQ multiplex PCR; TCRdb's table is partial and in-frame only. The repertoire holds over 200,000 clones, with over 65% as singletons. The sequencing sample was made of peripheral blood. The chain employs TRBV6-2 or TRBV6-3 and TRBJ2-5, with 10 bases lining up with TRBD2. The sequence derives from a woman aged 70-85 years with active or convalescent COVID-19. CDR3 bases: TGTGCCAGCAGTAGCGGGGGGGCCCAGTACTTC. Protein product: CASSSGGAQYF.